This T cell receptor beta chain came from a study of blood T cell repertoires in COVID-19. The overall study: T cells, B-cell-depleted T cells, or PBMCs provided the cDNA or gDNA that served as material.

With 4 bases clipped from V and 3 bases from J, the junction kept 12 bases outside the gene matches. The CDR3 runs 17 residues. The germline V gene encodes CDR1 LNHDA and CDR2 SQIVND (reference sequence). Assay used: immunoSEQ multiplex PCR; TCRdb lists only in-frame clones, some missing. The sample has roughly 200,000 clones, roughly 81% seen once. The V and J genes are TRBV19 and TRBJ1-3; 7 positions agree with TRBD1. The clonotype comes from a woman aged 80 or over with COVID-19, enrolled during active disease. Sequences were obtained from peripheral blood. The CDR3 DNA sequence: TGTGCCAGTAGTAGTCGGCACCCAGACAGGGATGGAAACACCATATATTTT. This encodes CASSSRHPDRDGNTIYF.